This T cell receptor beta chain stems from a study of blood T cells in healthy people across ages. General observations from the study: Older individuals had lower TCR beta diversity per million T cells (the decline was roughly linear). Leaving the PBMCs unsorted stopped any conclusive comparison of naive versus antigen-experienced cells.

A second PCR, run for about 7 to 12 cycles, used a sample-barcoded 5' primer plus a J-beta primer mix. Researchers report that each sample yielded at least 2.5 million CDR3-containing paired-end reads. MiXCR was run by TCRdb on the 5' RACE reads, yielding one entry per CDR3 protein. Among fewer than 2 million distinct CDR3 sequences listed, 35% to 50% were seen once. Deletions cut 1 base from V and 0 bases from J, with 10 bases between. CDR3 length: 15 residues. Germline V gives CDR1 MGHRA, CDR2 YSYEKL. A word on this clonotype: Antigen specificity is unknown.

Sequencing input: blood. The chain recombines TRBV4-1 with TRBJ2-7, with D perhaps TRBD1 (5 bases). This receptor was taken from a human donor in good health. The DNA of the CDR3 is TGCGCCAGCAGCCAAGTCCAGGGTGTCTCCTACGAGCAGTACTTC. Translated: CASSQVQGVSYEQYF.